The source of this T cell receptor beta chain is a study of cytomegalovirus exposure and HLA in healthy donors. Whole-study findings and limits: Testing in vitro showed three CMV-associated chains specific for CMV antigens. An analysis that came later showed most CMV-associated TCR beta chains appearing HLA-restricted. Within the data, a cluster of highly shared sequence variants was likely a sequencing artifact.

The PCR was carried out with 60 Vbeta primers and 13 Jbeta primers. Data came from immunoSEQ multiplex PCR; TCRdb stores just in-frame clones and leaves some out. The sample shows roughly 250,000 clones, 80% to 90% of them seen only once. Trimming took 2 bases from V and 3 from J, leaving 13 bases between them. Germline V gene data show CDR1 as SGHAT and CDR2 as FQNNGV. CDR3 length equals 15 residues. This clone has more than one count but fewer than ten. Antigen unknown. The receptor comes from a woman aged 40 to 50 in good health and CMV-seropositive. The chain uses TRBV11-2 and TRBJ1-1; D remains ambiguous. Sequencing was done on a sample of PBMCs. The CDR3 nucleotides are TGTGCCAGCAGCTTACTCCGGGGATGGGACACTGAAGCTTTCTTT. Protein product: CASSLLRGWDTEAFF.